The 27 T cell receptor beta chains below come from one sample, sequenced in a study of T cell responses to AZD1222 COVID-19 vaccine. Generated by immunoSEQ multiplex PCR, the TCRdb table keeps only in-frame clones and is missing some. This table has 65,000 to 80,000 clones, approximately 90% appearing once. Material: peripheral blood, obtained on day 0 of AZD1222 vaccination. All receptors derive from an adult in good health.

This rearrangement joins TRBV12-3 or TRBV12-4 to TRBJ1-1; D is undetermined. The V gene lost 8 bases and the J gene lost 2 bases, with 12 bases spanning the gap. The CDR3 sequence is 13 residues long. DNA of the CDR3: TGTGCCAGCGGTGGTCAGCTCAACACTGAAGCTTTCTTT. Translating it yields CASGGQLNTEAFF.

The V call is TRBV15, the J call TRBJ1-2; D is perhaps TRBD1 (6 bases). Germline values: CDR1 LNHNV, CDR2 YYDKDF (reference sequence). This CDR3 spans 13 amino acids. V was cut by 1 base and J by 7 bases, with 10 bases left in between. CDR3 region: CATSRGGRLGYTF. Here the CDR3 DNA reads TGTGCCACCAGCAGAGGGGGGCGTCTTGGCTACACCTTC.

The rearrangement joins TRBV7-8 to TRBJ1-2, with TRBD1 as a possible D gene (6 bases). The CDR3 runs 15 residues. The V end was cut by 3 bases, the J end by 3 bases, with 14 bases between. The V gene's germline CDR1 is SGHVS and CDR2 FQNEAQ. CDR3 sequence: CASSFYGGADYGYTF. CDR3 DNA: TGTGCCAGCAGCTTTTACGGGGGCGCAGACTATGGCTACACCTTC.

CDR3 in amino acids: CASSQGTGTGLKKLFF. In nucleotides, the CDR3 is TGCGCCAGCAGCCAGGGGACAGGGACGGGACTGAAAAAACTGTTTTTT. The chain is built from TRBV4-3 and TRBJ1-4, with 9 bases aligning to TRBD1. The CDR3 extends over 16 amino acids. The V segment lost 3 bases and the J segment 9 bases; nucleotides outside the gene matches: 11. Germline-derived CDR1 and CDR2 are LGHNA and YSLEER.

V and J are TRBV21-1 and TRBJ2-5; the D call in the table, TRBD2, was not verified against the DNA. TRBV21-1 is assigned pseudogene status. The CDR3 sequence is 15 residues long. The CDR3 DNA sequence: TGTGCCAGCAGCCCGCGGGTTCGGGGGGAAGAGACCCAGTACTTC. The encoded protein is CASSPRVRGEETQYF.

Only a few counts were recorded for this clone. J is TRBJ2-1 and V is TRBV27; the D gene could be TRBD1 or TRBD2 (5 bases each). The germline gives CDR1 MNHEY, CDR2 SMNVEV (reference sequence). The V end lost 5 bases, the J end lost 9 bases, and 14 bases lay between the germline ends. The CDR3 covers 13 residues. The CDR3 loop reads CASSLLVGTEQFF. The CDR3, as DNA: TGTGCCAGCAGTCTCCTCGTCGGGACTGAGCAGTTCTTC.

V and J are TRBV2 and TRBJ2-2; either TRBD1 or TRBD2 may fit D (5 bases each). There are 16 residues in the CDR3. From germline, CDR1 is SNHLY and CDR2 FYNNEI. Trimming shortened V by 2 bases and J by 0 bases, and 10 bases separated the two germline ends. This chain's CDR3 is CASSERGFANTGELFF. The CDR3, as DNA: TGTGCCAGCAGTGAACGGGGCTTCGCGAACACCGGGGAGCTGTTTTTT.

V and J are TRBV28 and TRBJ2-7, with 15 bases lining up with TRBD2. The CDR3 is 15 amino acids. J gave up 3 bases and V 6 bases, and 3 bases lay outside the gene matches. Germline V gene sequence: CDR1 MDHEN, CDR2 SYDVKM. The CDR3 spells CASRKGLAGGYEQYF. The CDR3 nucleotides read TGTGCCAGCAGAAAGGGACTAGCGGGGGGCTACGAGCAGTACTTC.

The V and J genes are TRBV3-1 (or the pseudogene TRBV3-2) and TRBJ1-1; D unclear. Germline V lookup: CDR1 LGHDT, CDR2 YNNKEL (reference sequence). Trimming removed 6 bases from V and 1 base from J, with 12 bases in between. CDR3 length equals 14 residues. The CDR3 DNA is TGTGCCAGCAGATACCAGGATCGGAACACTGAAGCTTTCTTT. It translates to CASRYQDRNTEAFF.

This clone was counted once. The rearrangement uses TRBV24-1 and TRBJ2-1; D may be TRBD1 or TRBD2 (5 bases each). There are 16 residues in the CDR3. V lost 4 bases and J lost 9, with 21 bases in between. Germline assignment: CDR1 KGHDR and CDR2 SFDVKD. The CDR3 nucleotides are TGTGCCACCAGTGAACCCTACGGGGCTGAAACGACTGAGCAGTTCTTC. Its translation: CATSEPYGAETTEQFF.

The J gene is TRBJ2-5, the V gene TRBV13, with 11 positions matching TRBD2. This CDR3 region has 18 residues. CDR1 and CDR2 from the germline V gene are PRHDT and FYEKMQ (reference sequence). The V and J ends lost 6 bases and 2 bases, in that order; junction bases with no gene match: 14. CDR3 bases: TGTGCCAGCAGTTCCAGCCTTCTAGCGGGAGGTTTTCAAGAGACCCAGTACTTC. The encoded protein is CASSSSLLAGGFQETQYF.

The chain joins TRBV6-5 to TRBJ1-1; D not certain. The V gene's germline CDR1 is MNHEY and CDR2 SVGAGI. The CDR3 runs 15 residues. The V gene lost 7 bases and the J gene lost 0 bases, with 15 bases spanning the gap. CDR3 residues: CASTLSRPMNTEAFF. CDR3 DNA sequence: TGTGCCAGCACCTTAAGCAGGCCCATGAACACTGAAGCTTTCTTT.

CDR3 sequence (DNA): TGTGCCAGCAGCCCAAAGACAGGGGGCCATGGCGGCTACACCTTC. Translation gives CASSPKTGGHGGYTF. This sequence joins TRBV7-3 and TRBJ1-2; TRBD1 matches 10 bases. Losses at the gene ends were 5 bases for V and 8 bases for J; bases not matched to a gene: 11. This CDR3 is built from 15 residues. Germline V gives CDR1 SGHTA, CDR2 FQGTGA.

This chain links TRBV6-4 with TRBJ2-2, with D unclear. This CDR3 spans 13 amino acids. V was shortened by 3 bases and J by 8 bases, with 10 bases between the two germline ends. CDR1 and CDR2 from the germline V gene are MRHNA and SNTAGT. The CDR3 is CASSDGPWGELFF. The CDR3 bases are TGTGCCAGCAGTGATGGACCATGGGGGGAGCTGTTTTTT.

This chain uses TRBV28 with TRBJ2-7; TRBD2 is a possible D gene (7 bases). Looked up from germline, CDR1 is MDHEN and CDR2 is SYDVKM. V shed 3 bases and J shed 0 bases, with 12 bases lying between them. CDR3 length equals 15 residues. This CDR3 is CASSFGRGFSYEQYF. The CDR3 DNA is TGTGCCAGCAGTTTTGGGAGGGGGTTCTCCTACGAGCAGTACTTC.

V is TRBV19 and J is TRBJ2-7; tentative D call: TRBD1 (6 bases). Per germline, CDR1 LNHDA and CDR2 SQIVND (reference sequence). The CDR3 consists of 12 residues. The germline V and J ends were trimmed by 4 bases and 6 bases, with 10 bases remaining between them. The CDR3 nucleotides are TGTGCCAGTAGTACGACAGGAATCGAGCAGTACTTC. This codes for CASSTTGIEQYF. Supplemented by reference TRBV19 and TRBJ2-7, the full variable domain reads DGGITQSPKYLFRKEGQNVTLSCEQNLNHDAMYWYRQDPGQGLRLIYYSQIVNDFQKGDIAEGYSVSREKKESFPLTVTSAQKNPTAFYLCASSTTGIEQYFGPGTRLTVT.

The J gene is TRBJ2-1, the V gene TRBV20-1, with 11 bases aligning to TRBD2. There are 13 residues in the CDR3. Trimming at V came to 3 bases and at J to 14 bases, leaving 9 bases not matched to a gene. The germline CDR1 and CDR2 sequences are DFQATT and SNEGSKA (reference sequence). In DNA, the CDR3 is TGCAGTGCTAGTGAGACTAGCGGGATGAAAGAGTTCTTC. Its protein is CSASETSGMKEFF.

The gene calls are TRBV5-6 and TRBJ2-3; D ambiguous. V was clipped by 2 bases and J by 2 bases, with 9 bases between them. This CDR3 is 14 amino acids long. The germline CDR1 and CDR2 sequences are SGHDT and YYEEEE. As DNA, the CDR3 is TGTGCCAGCAGCTTCCCTACACACACAGATACGCAGTATTTT. Its protein is CASSFPTHTDTQYF.

The chain couples TRBV19 to TRBJ2-1; D not certain. Per germline, CDR1 LNHDA and CDR2 SQIVND (reference sequence). This CDR3 contains 13 residues. V lost 5 bases, J lost 1 base, and 6 bases lay in between. Here the CDR3 DNA reads TGTGCCAGTAGTTTAGTTTCCTACAATGAGCAGTTCTTC. This sequence encodes CASSLVSYNEQFF.

DNA for the CDR3: TGTGCCATCAGTGACAGGAGCGGGAGGGGGAGAGAGACCCAGTACTTC. Protein: CAISDRSGRGRETQYF. The rearrangement links TRBV10-3 to TRBJ2-5; 10 positions match TRBD2. With V trimmed by 3 bases and J by 4 bases, 8 bases remained unmatched. Germline loops: CDR1 ENHRY, CDR2 SYGVKD. This CDR3 contains 16 residues.

The rearrangement links TRBV11-3 to TRBJ1-1; D gene uncertain. Germline assignment: CDR1 SGHNT and CDR2 YENEEA. The V and J ends lost 5 bases and 3 bases respectively, with 19 bases between them. CDR3 length: 16 residues. CDR3 nucleotide sequence: TGTGCCAGCAGCCCATTCCGATTCGGCGCGGACACTGAAGCTTTCTTT. Its translation is CASSPFRFGADTEAFF. Full variable domain (outside the CDR3, taken from reference TRBV11-3 and TRBJ1-1): EAGVVQSPRYKIIEKKQPVAFWCNPISGHNTLYWYLQNLGQGPELLIRYENEEAVDDSQLPKDRFSAERLKGVDSTLKIQPAELGDSAVYLCASSPFRFGADTEAFFGQGTRLTVV.

The chain carries TRBV30 and TRBJ2-1; TRBD2 aligns across 9 bases. V lost 1 base to trimming and J lost 0 bases; unmatched junction nucleotides: 13. From germline, CDR1 is GTSNPN and CDR2 SVGIG (reference sequence). The CDR3 is 19 residues long. CDR3 sequence (DNA): TGTGCCTGGAGTGGTGGTTCTAGCGGGGTGGGTAGCTCCTACAATGAGCAGTTCTTC. Protein sequence: CAWSGGSSGVGSSYNEQFF.

V and J are TRBV18 and TRBJ1-2; D gene unclear. The CDR3 is made up of 17 amino acids. Germline-derived CDR1 and CDR2 are KGHSH and LQKENI. Trimming removed 6 bases from V and 3 bases from J, with 23 bases in between. The CDR3 DNA reads as TGTGCCAGCTCGCGACTTCCTGTGCAAGATGCGTACTATGGCTACACCTTC. It codes for CASSRLPVQDAYYGYTF.

CDR3 DNA sequence: TGCAGCGTTGAAGGCCAGGGGTACGGGGAGCTGTTTTTT. It specifies CSVEGQGYGELFF. The genes are TRBV29-1 and TRBJ2-2; D is possibly TRBD1 (6 bases). Germline assignment: CDR1 SQVTM and CDR2 ANQGSEA. This CDR3 spans 13 amino acids. The V end was cut by 1 base, the J end by 7 bases, with 10 bases between.

This sequence joins TRBV4-3 and TRBJ1-6, with 7 bases fitting TRBD1. The CDR3 length is 16 residues. Trimming at V came to 0 bases and at J to 9 bases, leaving 8 bases not matched to a gene. CDR1 and CDR2 (germline): LGHNA, YSLEER. The CDR3 region has the DNA TGCGCCAGCAGCCAAGAGAGCGGGGACAGCCTTTCACCCCTCCACTTT. It translates to CASSQESGDSLSPLHF.

The J gene is TRBJ2-4, the V gene TRBV11-2; D might be TRBD1 or TRBD2, each matching 5 bases. Between the trimmed V and J ends, which lost 0 bases and 15 bases, there was a span of 18 bases. The CDR3 spans 14 residues. Germline V gene lookup returns CDR1 SGHAT and CDR2 FQNNGV. CDR3 coding DNA: TGTGCCAGCAGCTTAGATCCGGGACCCAATATTAGGTACTTC. Protein: CASSLDPGPNIRYF.

The chain joins TRBV6-5 to TRBJ2-1, with D tentatively TRBD1 (5 bases). The CDR3 contains 15 residues. V lost 6 bases to trimming and J lost 7 bases, with 19 bases between them. CDR1 is MNHEY and CDR2 is SVGAGI in the germline V gene. The CDR3 region is CASRPRVSLKNEQFF. The CDR3 DNA is TGTGCCAGCAGACCCAGGGTGTCGTTAAAGAATGAGCAGTTCTTC.